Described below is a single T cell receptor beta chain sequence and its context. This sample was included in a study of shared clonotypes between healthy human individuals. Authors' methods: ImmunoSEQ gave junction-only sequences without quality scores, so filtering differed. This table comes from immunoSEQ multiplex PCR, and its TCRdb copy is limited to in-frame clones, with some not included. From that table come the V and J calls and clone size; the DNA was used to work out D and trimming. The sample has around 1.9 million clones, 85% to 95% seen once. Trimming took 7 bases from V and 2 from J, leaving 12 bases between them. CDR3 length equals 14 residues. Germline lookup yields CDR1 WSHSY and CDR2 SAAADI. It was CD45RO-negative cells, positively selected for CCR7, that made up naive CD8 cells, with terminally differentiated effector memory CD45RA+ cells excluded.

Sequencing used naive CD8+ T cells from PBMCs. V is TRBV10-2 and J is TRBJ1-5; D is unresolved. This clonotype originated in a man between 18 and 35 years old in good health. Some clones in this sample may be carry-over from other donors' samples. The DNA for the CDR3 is TGCGCCAGCACTAAGGGTCCAGGCAATCAGCCCCAGCATTTT. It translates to CASTKGPGNQPQHF.